The present T cell receptor beta chain was sequenced within a study of human T cells and chemical hapten exposure. For the study at large: Per-sample TCR yields varied mainly from small pooled library volume differences.

Specified time point: healthy volunteer bleed at 6 weeks. Total RNA came from unfractionated whole blood. This clonotype was recorded at least ten times. Antigen unknown. For the library, individual cDNA molecules each received unique molecular identifiers. Authors' analysis steps: The number of TCRs in each sample had a median of about 100,000 and spanned about 23,224 to 700,000. TCRdb re-analysed the RACE reads in MiXCR, keeping a single row per CDR3 protein. The V and J calls were determined by TCRdb, not by the authors. Of 60,000 to 90,000 distinct CDR3 sequences detected, 8.5% to 10% appear once; the ten largest clones hold less than 2%. Findings and limits, study-wide: There was no change with DPC sensitization in TCRs above 1 in 1000 frequency.

The receptor's source is a female donor in good health. Some clones in this sample may be carry-over from other donors' samples. Sequenced sample: whole blood.

CDR3 bases: TGTGCCAGCAGTTTTAACTGGGAAAACTATGGCTACACCTTC. Translated: CASSFNWENYGYTF. The chain has TRBV12-3 or TRBV12-4 and TRBJ1-2, with no clear D. The V end lost 3 bases, the J end lost 2 bases, and 10 bases lay between the germline ends. The CDR3 contains 14 residues.